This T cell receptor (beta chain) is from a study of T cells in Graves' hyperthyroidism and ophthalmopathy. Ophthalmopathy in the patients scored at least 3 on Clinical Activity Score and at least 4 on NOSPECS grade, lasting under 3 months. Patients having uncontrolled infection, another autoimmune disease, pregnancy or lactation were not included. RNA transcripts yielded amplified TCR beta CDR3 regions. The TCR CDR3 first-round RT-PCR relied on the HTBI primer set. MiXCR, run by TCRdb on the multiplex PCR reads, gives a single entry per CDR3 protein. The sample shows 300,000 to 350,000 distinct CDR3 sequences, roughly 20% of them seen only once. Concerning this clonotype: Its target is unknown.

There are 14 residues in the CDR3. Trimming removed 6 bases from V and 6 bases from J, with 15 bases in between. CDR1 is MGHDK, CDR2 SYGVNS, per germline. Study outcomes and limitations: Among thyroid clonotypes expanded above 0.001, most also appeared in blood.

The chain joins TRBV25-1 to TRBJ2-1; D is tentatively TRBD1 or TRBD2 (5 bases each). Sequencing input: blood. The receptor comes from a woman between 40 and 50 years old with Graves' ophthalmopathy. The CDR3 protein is CASSRWGSSNEQFF. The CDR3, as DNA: TGTGCCAGCAGCCGCTGGGGGTCCAGCAATGAGCAGTTCTTC.